This T cell receptor beta chain emerged from a study of blood T cell repertoires in COVID-19. Whole-study context: Specimens from acute and convalescent COVID-19 originated in the United States, Italy and Spain. The cDNA or gDNA used as material had been derived from T cells, B-cell-depleted T cells, or PBMCs.

With 8 bases removed from V and 0 bases from J, the gap between germline ends came to 17 bases. Germline V gene sequence: CDR1 SQVTM, CDR2 ANQGSEA. The CDR3 extends over 15 amino acids. Authors' processing steps: Amplification of reference gene primers provided the estimated nucleated cell counts. Repertoires were generated with immunoSEQ multiplex PCR, while TCRdb's copy carries only in-frame clones and drops some. Clone size and V and J calls were adopted from that table, with D and trimming inferred from the DNA. The profile covers approximately 220,000 clones, with 84% appearing a single time and roughly 3% taken by the ten largest.

The chain uses TRBV29-1 and TRBJ2-4, with a possible D match to TRBD2 (6 bases). Sample: peripheral blood. The TCR originated in a woman aged 25 to 39 who had recovered from COVID-19. The CDR3 protein is CSPSIGEEAKNIQYF. CDR3 bases: TGCAGCCCCTCCATTGGGGAGGAAGCCAAAAACATTCAGTACTTC.